The 6 T cell receptor beta chains presented below share a single source sample, sequenced in a study of blood T cell repertoires in COVID-19. The data were produced by immunoSEQ multiplex PCR, yet TCRdb's version contains in-frame clones alone and is incomplete. In the table there are about 140,000 clones, more than 80% of which are singletons. The sequencing sample was made of peripheral blood. The source of these receptors is a human donor in a cohort sampled during active COVID-19.

The gene calls are TRBV7-9 and TRBJ1-2, with 8 bases identical to TRBD1. CDR3 size: 16 residues. V lost 5 bases and J lost 3; bases outside the gene matches: 11. The germline V gene encodes CDR1 SEHNR and CDR2 FQNEAQ (reference sequence). CDR3 protein: CASSQPQGETHYGYTF. The CDR3 nucleotides are TGTGCCAGCAGCCAACCACAGGGGGAGACGCACTATGGCTACACCTTC.

The chain carries TRBV7-2 and TRBJ1-5; 9 bases line up with TRBD1. The CDR3 sequence is 15 residues long. V was pared by 5 bases and J by 3 bases, with 5 bases of the junction left unmatched. Germline V gives CDR1 SGHTA, CDR2 FQGNSA. The CDR3 DNA reads as TGTGCCAGCAGCCAGGGACAGGGATTCAATCAGCCCCAGCATTTT. Protein product: CASSQGQGFNQPQHF. Variable domain in full (rest from reference TRBV7-2 and TRBJ1-5): GAGVSQSPSNKVTEKGKDVELRCDPISGHTALYWYRQSLGQGLEFLIYFQGNSAPDKSGLPSDRFSAERTGGSVSTLTIQRTQQEDSAVYLCASSQGQGFNQPQHFGDGTRLSIL.

This clone was detected only a few times. V is TRBV5-5 and J is TRBJ2-7; D not certain. Germline CDR1 reads SGHKS; CDR2 reads YYEKEE (reference sequence). The germline V and J ends were trimmed by 1 base and 2 bases, with 16 bases remaining between them. The CDR3 length is 16 residues. In nucleotides, the CDR3 is TGTGCCAGCAGCTTGCTCGTCGATTCACAAGCCTACGAGCAGTACTTC. It specifies CASSLLVDSQAYEQYF.

The chain has TRBV5-5 and TRBJ2-2; 7 bases fit TRBD2. V shed 3 bases, J shed 3 bases, and the junction held 8 bases outside the gene matches. Germline V gene data show CDR1 as SGHKS and CDR2 as YYEKEE (reference sequence). This CDR3 has 16 amino acids. CDR3 region: CASSYLGLVDTGELFF. As DNA, the CDR3 is TGTGCCAGCAGCTACTTAGGACTAGTGGACACCGGGGAGCTGTTTTTT.

There are a few counts of this clone. J is TRBJ1-4 and V is TRBV6-2 or TRBV6-3; TRBD1 is a possible D gene (5 bases). Looked up from germline, CDR1 is MNHEY and CDR2 is SVGEGT. Trimming left V 6 bases short and J 6 bases short, with 14 bases between. CDR3 length: 14 residues. This CDR3 is CASSRQGDYEKLFF. CDR3 coding DNA: TGTGCCAGCAGCCGGCAAGGGGATTATGAAAAACTGTTTTTT.

This clone has just one count. The chain carries TRBV3-1 (or the pseudogene TRBV3-2) and TRBJ2-2; 7 nucleotides agree with TRBD1. With V trimmed by 2 bases and J by 0 bases, 3 bases remained unmatched. This CDR3 comprises 16 residues. CDR1 is LGHDT and CDR2 is YNNKEL in the germline V gene (reference sequence). In nucleotides, the CDR3 is TGTGCCAGCAGCCAACTGGGACAGCCGAACACCGGGGAGCTGTTTTTT. It codes for CASSQLGQPNTGELFF.